One sample yielded the 17 T cell receptor beta chains listed below, sequenced in a study of glioma-infiltrating T cells. The iRepertoire nested amplicon-rescue multiplex PCR amplified TCR alpha and beta CDR3s from RNA. TCRdb processed the multiplex PCR reads anew with MiXCR; each CDR3 protein has one entry. The sample lists 90,000 to 100,000 distinct CDR3 sequences; 35% to 45% were seen once. The specimen sequenced was glioma tissue, nonneoplastic brain tissue, or PBMCs (not recorded which). These TCRs come from a human donor with low-grade glioma or glioblastoma, undergoing nonglioma brain surgery, or in good health (not recorded which).

The table lists this clonotype with many counts. This chain uses TRBV10-2 with TRBJ2-1; D tentatively fits TRBD1 or TRBD2 (6 bases each). The CDR3 extends over 14 amino acids. CDR1 and CDR2 from the germline V gene are WSHSY and SAAADI. The V gene lost 3 bases and the J gene lost 2 bases, with 8 bases spanning the gap. CDR3 coding DNA: TGCGCCAGCAGTGACGGGGGCACCTACAATGAGCAGTTCTTC. This encodes CASSDGGTYNEQFF.

This clonotype was observed a handful of times. This may be a read error, as it is one base from a much larger clone. The rearrangement joins TRBV7-2 to TRBJ1-6; D is possibly TRBD1 (6 bases). Germline-derived CDR1 and CDR2 are SGHTA and FQGNSA. The length of the CDR3 is 14 residues. The CDR3 DNA sequence: TGTGCCAGCAGCACACAGGGTTATAATTCACCCCCCCACTTT. This sequence encodes CASSTQGYNSPPHF.

To note about this clonotype: This may be a read error, as it is one base from a much larger clone. The CDR3 DNA reads as TGTGCCAGCAGTGATGCTACCTACAATCGGCCCCAGCATTTT. It codes for CASSDATYNRPQHF. The chain combines TRBV2 with TRBJ1-5; D call uncertain. Germline values: CDR1 SNHLY, CDR2 FYNNEI. The CDR3 totals 14 residues.

Ten or more counts support this clonotype. This chain uses TRBV14 with TRBJ2-1; 11 bases map to TRBD2. After removal of 2 bases from V and 2 bases from J, the junction contained 2 bases not matched to a gene. Germline assignment: CDR1 SGHDN and CDR2 FVKESK. The CDR3 runs 16 residues. CDR3 loop: CASSQLAGGAYNEQFF. The CDR3 bases are TGTGCCAGCAGCCAATTAGCGGGGGGGGCCTACAATGAGCAGTTCTTC.

The CDR3 loop reads CATMKGSGTQYF. The CDR3 DNA reads as TGTGCCACCATGAAGGGGAGTGGTACACAGTATTTT. This sequence joins TRBV28 and TRBJ2-3; D might be TRBD1 or TRBD2, each matching 5 bases. This CDR3 comprises 12 residues. CDR1 and CDR2 from the germline V gene are MDHEN and SYDVKM. Trimming removed 10 bases from V and 12 bases from J, with 20 bases in between.

Turning to this clonotype: This may arise from a read error, as a much more abundant clone is one base away. The chain links TRBV6-2 or TRBV6-3 to TRBJ2-5, with a possible D match to TRBD2 (6 bases). The CDR3 contains 19 residues. V was clipped by 1 base and J by 3 bases, with 24 bases between them. Germline lookup yields CDR1 MNHEY and CDR2 SVGEGT. The CDR3 DNA reads as TGTGCCAGCAGTTACTTCCACCCGGCCCTCCGACGGGGGAAAGAGACCCAGTACTTC. It yields the protein CASSYFHPALRRGKETQYF.

Concerning this clonotype itself: The CDR3 does not end in the conserved phenylalanine or tryptophan, so this is likely a read error. The chain couples TRBV15 to TRBJ2-3; 7 bases align to TRBD1. Per germline, CDR1 LNHNV and CDR2 YYDKDF (reference sequence). After removal of 2 bases from V and 5 bases from J, the junction contained 7 bases not matched to a gene. The CDR3 totals 15 residues. The CDR3 region has the DNA TGTGCCACCAGCAGACCCCAGGGGGTTCAAGATACGCAGTATTCT. Amino acid sequence: CATSRPQGVQDTQYS.

This clonotype has at least ten counts. The genes are TRBV25-1 and TRBJ2-5, with TRBD2 matching over 11 bases. Per germline, CDR1 MGHDK and CDR2 SYGVNS. The J segment lost 5 bases and the V segment lost 5 bases, leaving 10 bases of the junction unmatched. The CDR3 loop spans 16 amino acids. CDR3 nucleotides: TGTGCCAGCAGTCCCCCGACTAGCGGGGTGAAGGAGACCCAGTACTTC. It is translated as CASSPPTSGVKETQYF.

A note on this clonotype: One base away lies a much larger clone, so this may be a sequencing read error. The gene calls are TRBV6-6 and TRBJ2-7; D call uncertain. Germline-derived CDR1 and CDR2 are MNHNY and SVGAGI (reference sequence). The CDR3 runs 14 residues. CDR3 DNA sequence: TGTGCCAGCAGTTCTCGCCTCAGTACATACGAGCGGTACTTC. Its protein product is CASSSRLSTYERYF.

This chain links TRBV20-1 with TRBJ2-7; D uncertain. The germline CDR1 and CDR2 sequences are DFQATT and SNEGSKA (reference sequence). The CDR3 totals 12 residues. The CDR3 nucleotides read TGCAGCGCCCCTGGTCCGGCGGACGAGCAGTACTTC. Amino acid sequence: CSAPGPADEQYF.

This clonotype was counted many times. The chain has TRBV7-9 and TRBJ1-6, with D unclear. The ends were cut back, 5 bases at V and 14 bases at J, with 13 bases in the middle. The CDR3 is made up of 12 amino acids. From germline, CDR1 is SEHNR and CDR2 FQNEAQ (reference sequence). DNA for the CDR3: TGTGCCAGCAGCCTCCCCGAGGGAGCCCTCCACTTT. Encoded protein: CASSLPEGALHF.

About this clonotype itself: This may arise from a read error, as a much more abundant clone is one base away. The chain combines TRBV11-2 with TRBJ2-7; 10 bases match TRBD2. The CDR3 consists of 16 residues. Trimming at V came to 7 bases and at J to 1 base, leaving 10 bases not matched to a gene. Germline CDR1 is SGHAT and CDR2 is FQNNGV. The CDR3 sequence is CASTISGRTRSYEQYF. Here the CDR3 DNA reads TGTGCCAGCACCATTAGCGGGAGGACGAGATCCTACGAGCAGTACTTC.

This clonotype was detected many times. The chain employs TRBV6-1 and TRBJ1-5, with D uncertain. The CDR3 totals 14 residues. CDR1 and CDR2 (germline): MNHNS, SASEGT. The V and J ends lost 2 bases and 0 bases respectively, with 5 bases between them. CDR3 sequence (DNA): TGTGCCAGCAGTGAAAACTTTAGCAATCAGCCCCAGCATTTT. This sequence encodes CASSENFSNQPQHF.

The rearrangement joins TRBV19 to TRBJ2-2; D is perhaps TRBD2 (6 bases). The V end lost 2 bases, the J end lost 6 bases, and 22 bases lay between the germline ends. The germline V gene encodes CDR1 LNHDA and CDR2 SQIVND (reference sequence). The CDR3 sequence is 18 residues long. Here the CDR3 DNA reads TGTGCCAGTAGTATACCCTTCAAGTCGACTAGAAGGGCCGGGGAGCTGTTTTTT. Its translation: CASSIPFKSTRRAGELFF.

A note on this clonotype: One junction end does not reproduce the germline sequence, and a read error may be involved. V gene TRBV6-2 or TRBV6-3 combines with J gene TRBJ1-5; D is possibly TRBD1 (5 bases). From germline, CDR1 is MNHEY and CDR2 SVGEGT. The CDR3 loop spans 14 amino acids. DNA for the CDR3: TGTGCCAGCAGTACGCTGACAGTACAACCGGCCCAGCATTTC. Protein product: CASSTLTVQPAQHF.

The chain uses TRBV20-1 and TRBJ1-5; D uncertain. The CDR3 has 18 residues. Germline values: CDR1 DFQATT, CDR2 SNEGSKA (reference sequence). The V end lost 6 bases, the J end lost 1 base, and 25 bases lay between the germline ends. DNA of the CDR3: TGCAGTGCCCAACTTAATACAGAGAACCGCAGAAGCAATCAGCCCCAGCATTTT. It codes for CSAQLNTENRRSNQPQHF.

The chain recombines TRBV20-1 with TRBJ1-5; D is uncertain. CDR3 length equals 8 residues. V lost 8 bases and J 8 bases, leaving 4 bases between the germline ends. Germline CDR1 and CDR2: DFQATT and SNEGSKA (reference sequence). CDR3 sequence reads: CSTEPQHF. The CDR3 nucleotides are TGCAGTACTGAGCCCCAGCATTTT.